This T cell receptor (beta chain) was sequenced for a study of blood T cell repertoires in COVID-19. At the level of the study: Samples taken during acute and convalescent COVID-19 were collected in the United States, Italy and Spain.

In the source study's methods: Nucleated cell counts were estimated from reference gene primer amplification. The data were produced by immunoSEQ multiplex PCR, yet TCRdb's version contains in-frame clones alone and is incomplete. D and trimming come from the DNA, and the V and J calls and clone size come from that table. The sample has 230,000 or so clones; approximately 79% are singletons. CDR1 and CDR2 (germline): SGHRS, YFSETQ. The CDR3 contains 16 residues. With 4 bases clipped from V and 2 bases from J, the junction kept 4 bases outside the gene matches. The rearrangement uses TRBV5-1 and TRBJ2-3; 13 bases line up with TRBD2. The sequence derives from a human donor in a cohort sampled during active COVID-19. Sequencing input: peripheral blood. CDR3 in amino acids: CASSLGLAGYTDTQYF. CDR3 bases: TGCGCCAGCAGCCTGGGACTAGCGGGGTACACAGATACGCAGTATTTT.